This note documents a single TCR beta chain sequence. This entry is derived from a study of PD-L1 blockade in urothelial cancer. Described time point: pretreatment peripheral blood. Clones were sequenced by immunoSEQ multiplex PCR, and TCRdb holds only the in-frame ones, with some missing. The sample includes over 100,000 clones, less than 85% of them seen just once. Trimming stripped 5 bases from V and 0 bases from J, with 11 bases between. Germline CDR1 reads KGHSH; CDR2 reads LQKENI. The CDR3 is 15 residues long. The source material was PBMCs, sampled around atezolizumab (anti-PD-L1) treatment. The chain employs TRBV18 and TRBJ1-5; D is unresolved. This receptor was obtained from a man in his fifties with urothelial cancer. CDR3 sequence: CASSAAGYSNQPQHF. CDR3 coding DNA: TGTGCCAGCTCAGCGGCGGGGTATAGCAATCAGCCCCAGCATTTT.